This TCR beta chain appears in the sequencing data of a study of cytomegalovirus exposure and HLA in healthy donors. Study information: HLA-typed donors were the source of around 87 million unique TCRs, which an early data release held. Study-wide results and limits: CMV antigen specificity was confirmed in vitro for three CMV-associated chains.

As concerns this clone: The antigen is unknown.

PCR primers comprised 60 Vbeta and 13 Jbeta primers. TCRdb's table, derived via immunoSEQ multiplex PCR, lists solely in-frame clones and lacks some. Of over 150,000 clones listed, around three quarters were seen once; the top ten hold 1%. The sample consisted of PBMCs. The clonotype was recovered from a woman aged 45-60 years in good health and CMV-seropositive.

The CDR3 protein is CASSKRGSYKYQETQYF. The CDR3 nucleotides read TGTGCCAGCAGCAAAAGGGGCAGCTACAAGTACCAAGAGACCCAGTACTTC. The chain employs TRBV21-1 and TRBJ2-5; the table's D call, TRBD1, was not checked against the DNA. TRBV21-1 is flagged as a pseudogene. CDR3 length: 17 amino acids.